This T cell receptor beta chain was identified in a study of cytomegalovirus exposure and HLA in healthy donors. Study conclusions and caveats: Later on, analysis showed that most CMV-associated TCR beta chains appeared to be HLA-restricted. Earlier findings revealed that most TCR beta V segments proved productive either about 87% or about 30% of the time.

Details on this clone: Its target is unknown.

A multiplex PCR was run with 60 Vbeta primers and 13 Jbeta primers. Generated by immunoSEQ multiplex PCR, the TCRdb table keeps only in-frame clones and is missing some. Among tens of thousands of clones listed, about 71% were seen once. The V and J ends lost 5 bases and 0 bases respectively, with 16 bases between them. The CDR3 is 16 amino acids. Germline-derived CDR1 and CDR2 are SGHTA and FQGTGA. The chain couples TRBV7-3 to TRBJ1-1, with D perhaps matching TRBD1 (5 bases). The source is a woman in her sixties or seventies in good health and CMV-seropositive. Sequenced sample: PBMCs. CDR3 loop: CASSPPGGTVNTEAFF. The CDR3 DNA sequence: TGTGCCAGCAGCCCACCTGGAGGGACGGTGAACACTGAAGCTTTCTTT.